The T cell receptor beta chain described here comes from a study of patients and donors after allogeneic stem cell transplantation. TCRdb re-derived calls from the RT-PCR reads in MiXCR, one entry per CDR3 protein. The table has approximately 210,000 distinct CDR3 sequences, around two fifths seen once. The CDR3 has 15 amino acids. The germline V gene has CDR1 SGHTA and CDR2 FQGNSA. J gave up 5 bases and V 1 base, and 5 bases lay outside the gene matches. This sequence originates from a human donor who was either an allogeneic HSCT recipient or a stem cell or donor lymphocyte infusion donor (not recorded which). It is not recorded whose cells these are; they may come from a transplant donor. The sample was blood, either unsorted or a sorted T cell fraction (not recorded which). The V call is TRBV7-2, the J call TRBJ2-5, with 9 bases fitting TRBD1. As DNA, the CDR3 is TGTGCCAGCAGCTTAGGGGACAGGGATCGGGAGACCCAGTACTTC. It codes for CASSLGDRDRETQYF.